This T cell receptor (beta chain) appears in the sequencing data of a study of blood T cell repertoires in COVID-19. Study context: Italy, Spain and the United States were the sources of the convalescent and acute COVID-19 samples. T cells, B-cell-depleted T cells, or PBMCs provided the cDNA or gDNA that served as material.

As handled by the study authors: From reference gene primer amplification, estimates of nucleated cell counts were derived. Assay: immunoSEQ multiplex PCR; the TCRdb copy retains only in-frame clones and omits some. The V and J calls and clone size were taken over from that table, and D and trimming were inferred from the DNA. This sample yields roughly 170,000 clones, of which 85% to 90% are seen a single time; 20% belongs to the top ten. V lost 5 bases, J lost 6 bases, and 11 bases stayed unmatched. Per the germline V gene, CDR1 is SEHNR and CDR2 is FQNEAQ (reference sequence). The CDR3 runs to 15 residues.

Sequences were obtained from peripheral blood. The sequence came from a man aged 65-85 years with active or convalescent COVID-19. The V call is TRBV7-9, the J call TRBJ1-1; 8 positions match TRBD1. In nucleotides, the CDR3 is TGTGCCAGCAGCAGCGGGACAGGCCGGGACGCTGAAGCTTTCTTT. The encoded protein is CASSSGTGRDAEAFF.